This TCR beta chain was sequenced in a study of blood T cells in healthy people across ages. A J-beta primer mix and a sample-barcoded 5' primer were used in a second PCR of about 7 to 12 cycles. TCRdb called the 5' RACE reads again in MiXCR, with one record for every CDR3 protein. The sample has hundreds of thousands of distinct CDR3 sequences; roughly two fifths are singletons. Trimming took 1 base from V and 3 from J; bases not matched to a gene: 1. This CDR3 has 15 amino acids. Germline V gene data show CDR1 as LNHNV and CDR2 as YYDKDF (reference sequence). The sequence was obtained from a woman aged 55 to 70 in good health. The V and J genes are TRBV15 and TRBJ2-5, with 11 bases matching TRBD2. Sample: blood. Written as DNA, the CDR3 is TGTGCCACCAGCAGAGCGACTAGCGGGGAAGAGACCCAGTACTTC. Amino acid sequence: CATSRATSGEETQYF.